This TCR beta chain was identified in a study of blood T cell repertoires in COVID-19. TCRdb keeps only in-frame clones here, not all; method: immunoSEQ multiplex PCR. The sample holds a few hundred thousand clones, roughly 90% seen once. Germline trimming cut 6 bases from V and 7 bases from J; bases unmatched to any gene: 4. This CDR3 is 12 amino acids long. Specimen: peripheral blood. The chain carries TRBV12-3 or TRBV12-4 and TRBJ1-1, with TRBD1 identical over 8 bases. The sequence derives from a woman aged 45-59 years with active or convalescent COVID-19. The CDR3 coding sequence is TGTGCCAGCAGGGCAGGGGGCCGTGAAGCTTTCTTT. Amino acids: CASRAGGREAFF.